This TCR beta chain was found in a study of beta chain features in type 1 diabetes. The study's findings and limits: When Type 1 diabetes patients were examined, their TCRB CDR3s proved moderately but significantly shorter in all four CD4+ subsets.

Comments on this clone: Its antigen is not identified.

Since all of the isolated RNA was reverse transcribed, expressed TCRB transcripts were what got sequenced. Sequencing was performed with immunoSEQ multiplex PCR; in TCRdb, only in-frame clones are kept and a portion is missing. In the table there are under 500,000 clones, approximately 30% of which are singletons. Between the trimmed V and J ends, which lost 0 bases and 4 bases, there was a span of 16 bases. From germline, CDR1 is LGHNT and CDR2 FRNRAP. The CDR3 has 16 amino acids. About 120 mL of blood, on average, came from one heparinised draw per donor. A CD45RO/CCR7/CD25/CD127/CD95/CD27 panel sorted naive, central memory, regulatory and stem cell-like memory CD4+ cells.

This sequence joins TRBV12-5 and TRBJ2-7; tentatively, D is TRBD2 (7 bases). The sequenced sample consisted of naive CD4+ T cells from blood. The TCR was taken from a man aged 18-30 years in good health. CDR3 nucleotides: TGTGCTAGTGGTTTGGTATCGGGGGGCGCGAGTTACGAGCAGTACTTC. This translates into CASGLVSGGASYEQYF.